One and the same sample provided the 12 T cell receptor beta chains below, sequenced in a study of T cell responses to AZD1222 COVID-19 vaccine. Here immunoSEQ multiplex PCR was the method, and the copy in TCRdb shows in-frame clones only, minus some. Among 85,000 or so clones, 86% were seen once, and the ten largest hold around 5.4%. Material: peripheral blood, obtained 28 days after the second AZD1222 dose. The receptors here all came from an adult who received the AZD1222 COVID-19 vaccine.

This rearrangement joins TRBV19 to TRBJ1-3; 10 nucleotides align to TRBD1. This CDR3 has 18 residues. The V segment lost 9 bases and the J segment 3 bases; nucleotides outside the gene matches: 17. Germline V lookup: CDR1 LNHDA, CDR2 SQIVND (reference sequence). CDR3 DNA sequence: TGTGCCAGCAACCCCGGGACAGGGGAAGGGCTCCGTGGAAACACCATATATTTT. As protein: CASNPGTGEGLRGNTIYF.

The chain uses TRBV5-6 and TRBJ2-1, with TRBD2 identical over 7 bases. With V trimmed by 0 bases and J by 4 bases, 7 bases remained unmatched. Germline CDR1 and CDR2: SGHDT and YYEEEE. The CDR3 spans 16 residues. CDR3 DNA: TGTGCCAGCAGCTTGGTACTGCGGGGGACGTACAATGAGCAGTTCTTC. As protein: CASSLVLRGTYNEQFF.

The gene calls are TRBV11-2 and TRBJ1-2, with 7 bases that match TRBD1. V shed 5 bases, J shed 6 bases, and the junction held 15 bases outside the gene matches. Germline-derived CDR1 and CDR2 are SGHAT and FQNNGV. CDR3 length equals 16 residues. The DNA for the CDR3 is TGTGCCAGCAGCCCAACCGGGACAGCGGGGTCGGATGGCTACACCTTC. Translation: CASSPTGTAGSDGYTF.

The chain has TRBV19 and TRBJ1-1; no firm D call. This CDR3 has 14 residues. The germline gives CDR1 LNHDA, CDR2 SQIVND (reference sequence). V was cut by 5 bases and J by 2 bases, with 12 bases left in between. The CDR3 here is CASSPTGLNTEAFF. The DNA for the CDR3 is TGTGCCAGTAGTCCCACCGGACTCAACACTGAAGCTTTCTTT.

This clone was detected a few times. The chain combines TRBV7-8 with TRBJ1-3; weak D call: TRBD1 (5 bases). From germline, CDR1 is SGHVS and CDR2 FQNEAQ. V gave up 3 bases and J gave up 0 bases, with 15 bases separating them. The CDR3 loop spans 17 amino acids. CDR3 sequence reads: CASSFSGGFLSGNTIYF. In DNA, the CDR3 is TGTGCCAGCAGCTTCTCTGGGGGTTTCCTCTCTGGAAACACCATATATTTT.

The genes are TRBV28 and TRBJ2-7; no reliable D call. V dropped 2 bases and J dropped 2 bases, with 7 bases sitting between them. This CDR3 has 13 residues. The germline gives CDR1 MDHEN, CDR2 SYDVKM. CDR3: CASSLATPYEQYF. As DNA, the CDR3 is TGTGCCAGCAGTTTAGCGACTCCCTACGAGCAGTACTTC.

The V gene is TRBV5-1, the J gene TRBJ2-7; TRBD1 might be the D (6 bases). In germline, CDR1 is SGHRS, CDR2 YFSETQ. V was shortened by 7 bases and J by 0 bases, with 14 bases between the two germline ends. The CDR3 has 14 amino acids. CDR3 region: CASGRGDISYEQYF. CDR3 bases: TGCGCCAGCGGAAGAGGGGACATCTCCTACGAGCAGTACTTC.

The genes are TRBV7-3 and TRBJ2-3; D may correspond to TRBD1 or TRBD2 (5 bases each). The length of the CDR3 is 14 residues. Germline CDR1 is SGHTA and CDR2 is FQGTGA. V lost 5 bases and J lost 8, with 17 bases in between. This chain's CDR3 is CASSPPQRGGTQYF. CDR3 DNA: TGTGCCAGCAGCCCCCCCCAGAGGGGCGGTACGCAGTATTTT.

The rearrangement uses TRBV6-5 and TRBJ1-1, with 10 positions matching TRBD1. J lost 5 bases, V lost 5 bases, and 8 bases had no gene match. CDR1 and CDR2 from the germline V gene are MNHEY and SVGAGI. The CDR3 consists of 15 residues. The CDR3 DNA is TGTGCCAGCAGTCTCAGACAGGGGGCGCGTACTGAAGCTTTCTTT. Amino acid sequence: CASSLRQGARTEAFF.

This clone was observed once. The CDR3 is CASSSSLAAYNEQFF. CDR3 in DNA: TGTGCCAGCAGCTCTAGCCTAGCGGCATACAATGAGCAGTTCTTC. This rearrangement joins TRBV7-9 to TRBJ2-1; TRBD2 agrees at 7 bases. The V and J ends lost 4 bases and 4 bases, in that order; junction bases with no gene match: 7. The CDR3 totals 15 residues. In germline, CDR1 is SEHNR, CDR2 FQNEAQ (reference sequence).

V and J are TRBV13 and TRBJ2-2; possibly TRBD1 for D (5 bases). V was cut by 5 bases and J by 1 base, with 14 bases left in between. The CDR3 runs 16 residues. Looked up from germline, CDR1 is PRHDT and CDR2 is FYEKMQ (reference sequence). CDR3 protein: CASSPQTEMNTGELFF. CDR3 nucleotides: TGTGCCAGCAGCCCTCAGACAGAGATGAACACCGGGGAGCTGTTTTTT.

The rearrangement joins TRBV18 to TRBJ2-3, with 12 bases fitting TRBD2. With 4 bases clipped from V and 6 bases from J, the junction kept 8 bases outside the gene matches. Germline CDR1 KGHSH, CDR2 LQKENI. The CDR3 loop spans 16 amino acids. The CDR3 nucleotides read TGTGCCAGCTCACTACTAGCGGGGGGCCCCTCGGATACGCAGTATTTT. Translating it yields CASSLLAGGPSDTQYF.